These 18 T cell receptor beta chains were sequenced from one sample in a study of cytomegalovirus exposure and HLA in healthy donors. Sequenced by immunoSEQ multiplex PCR; TCRdb stores in-frame clones only, minus some. Here the sample spans 150,000 to 200,000 clones, roughly 77% being singletons. Sequenced: PBMCs. Receptors originate from a woman in her twenties or thirties in good health and CMV-seronegative.

V and J are TRBV5-1 and TRBJ1-2, with 7 bases matching TRBD1. The CDR3 is made up of 14 amino acids. V shed 4 bases, J shed 4 bases, and the junction held 7 bases outside the gene matches. The germline V gene encodes CDR1 SGHRS and CDR2 YFSETQ. The CDR3 reads CASSDRQGAYGYTF. Written as DNA, the CDR3 is TGCGCCAGCAGCGACCGACAGGGCGCCTATGGCTACACCTTC. The full variable domain, with the rest looked up from reference TRBV5-1 and TRBJ1-2, is KAGVTQTPRYLIKTRGQQVTLSCSPISGHRSVSWYQQTPGQGLQFLFEYFSETQRNKGNFPGRFSGRQFSNSRSEMNVSTLELGDSALYLCASSDRQGAYGYTFGSGTRLTVV.

V gene TRBV7-2 combines with J gene TRBJ1-1; the match to TRBD1 covers 8 bases. Losses at the gene ends were 0 bases for V and 2 bases for J; bases not matched to a gene: 2. This CDR3 contains 15 residues. CDR1 is SGHTA and CDR2 is FQGNSA in the germline V gene. CDR3 in amino acids: CASSLAGTGNTEAFF. The CDR3 bases are TGTGCCAGCAGCTTAGCCGGGACAGGTAACACTGAAGCTTTCTTT.

The chain recombines TRBV9 with TRBJ2-5; TRBD2 aligns across 11 bases. After removal of 4 bases from V and 2 bases from J, the junction contained 7 bases not matched to a gene. This CDR3 is built from 16 residues. Germline V lookup: CDR1 SGDLS, CDR2 YYNGEE. Here the CDR3 reads CASSLGLAEIQETQYF. In nucleotides, the CDR3 is TGTGCCAGCAGCCTGGGACTAGCGGAGATTCAAGAGACCCAGTACTTC.

Details on this clone: Since a much larger clone is just one base distant, this may be a read error. The chain is built from TRBV14 and TRBJ2-7; possibly TRBD1 for D (6 bases). Germline V gives CDR1 SGHDN, CDR2 FVKESK. Trimming stripped 4 bases from V and 4 bases from J, with 8 bases between. CDR3 length equals 12 residues. CDR3 in DNA: TGTGCCAGCAGCCTGGACAGTTACGAGCAGTACTTC. It encodes CASSLDSYEQYF.

The chain is built from TRBV7-9 and TRBJ2-1; weak D call: TRBD2 (5 bases). CDR1 is SEHNR, CDR2 FQNEAQ, per germline (reference sequence). V was clipped by 5 bases and J by 8 bases, with 16 bases between them. The length of the CDR3 is 14 residues. CDR3 loop: CASSRRDSVHEQFF. The CDR3 region has the DNA TGTGCCAGCAGCCGCCGGGATTCCGTTCATGAGCAGTTCTTC.

The chain's CDR3 is CASSQTQGYGNTEAFF. DNA of the CDR3: TGTGCCAGCAGCCAGACGCAGGGGTATGGGAACACTGAAGCTTTCTTT. The V gene is TRBV4-2, the J gene TRBJ1-1, with D possibly being TRBD1 (6 bases). The germline V gene has CDR1 LGHNA and CDR2 YNFKEQ. Trimming stripped 3 bases from V and 1 base from J, with 15 bases between. The CDR3 loop spans 16 amino acids.

The V gene is TRBV27, the J gene TRBJ1-3; D unresolved. From germline, CDR1 is MNHEY and CDR2 SMNVEV (reference sequence). The CDR3 consists of 14 residues. The ends were cut back, 5 bases at V and 2 bases at J, with 10 bases in the middle. CDR3 loop: CASSPTEAGNTIYF. CDR3 nucleotide sequence: TGTGCCAGCAGTCCGACGGAGGCTGGAAACACCATATATTTT.

This chain joins TRBV28 and TRBJ1-6; D unresolved. The CDR3 length is 12 residues. Trimming shortened V by 7 bases and J by 9 bases, and 10 bases separated the two germline ends. Germline V CDR1 and CDR2: MDHEN, SYDVKM. This CDR3 is CASTPAGSPLHF. CDR3 sequence (DNA): TGTGCCAGCACCCCGGCAGGTTCACCCCTCCACTTT. Full variable domain (missing parts from reference TRBV28 and TRBJ1-6): DVKVTQSSRYLVKRTGEKVFLECVQDMDHENMFWYRQDPGLGLRLIYFSYDVKMKEKGDIPEGYSVSREKKERFSLILESASTNQTSMYLCASTPAGSPLHFGNGTRLTVT.

The count of this clone is one. The J gene is TRBJ2-5, the V gene TRBV4-1; no firm D call. V was cut by 2 bases and J by 2 bases, with 12 bases left in between. CDR1 and CDR2 (germline): MGHRA, YSYEKL. The CDR3 runs 15 residues. The chain's CDR3 is CASSQPSEMQETQYF. The CDR3 bases are TGCGCCAGCAGCCAACCCTCCGAGATGCAAGAGACCCAGTACTTC.

This sequence joins TRBV13 and TRBJ2-5; 13 bases match TRBD2. Per germline, CDR1 PRHDT and CDR2 FYEKMQ (reference sequence). V dropped 3 bases and J dropped 0; count of bases not matched to a gene: 1. CDR3 length: 16 amino acids. The CDR3: CASSLGLAGHQETQYF. CDR3 bases: TGTGCCAGCAGCTTGGGACTAGCGGGACACCAAGAGACCCAGTACTTC.

The chain combines TRBV23-1 with TRBJ1-2, with D possibly TRBD1 on 6 matching bases. TRBV23-1 is placed among ORFs of uncertain function. The CDR3 runs 12 residues. The CDR3 is CASRTGRYGYTF. In DNA, the CDR3 is TGCGCAAGCCGAACAGGGCGGTATGGCTACACCTTC.

The V gene is TRBV20-1, the J gene TRBJ1-2; D not certain. Per the germline V gene, CDR1 is DFQATT and CDR2 is SNEGSKA (reference sequence). The CDR3 sequence is 11 residues long. The CDR3, as DNA: TGCTCTGCTAGAGAGGAGAACGGCTACACCTTC. It translates to CSAREENGYTF.

This chain joins TRBV18 and TRBJ1-5, with 11 nucleotides matching TRBD1. V lost 3 bases to trimming and J lost 6 bases; unmatched junction nucleotides: 4. Per germline, CDR1 KGHSH and CDR2 LQKENI. This CDR3 is built from 15 residues. CDR3 in amino acids: CASSPGQGALQPQHF. The CDR3 DNA is TGTGCCAGCTCACCCGGACAGGGGGCCCTTCAGCCCCAGCATTTT.

This clone was observed at least ten times. CDR3 bases: TGTGCCAGCAGTAGAAGGACAGGGCGGGAGACCCAGTACTTC. Translating gives CASSRRTGRETQYF. This chain uses TRBV6-5 with TRBJ2-5; 8 nucleotides match TRBD1. Per germline, CDR1 MNHEY and CDR2 SVGAGI. Trimming took 5 bases from V and 5 from J; bases not matched to a gene: 7. The CDR3 consists of 14 residues.

The rearrangement uses TRBV5-1 and TRBJ1-4; D may be TRBD1 (5 bases). V was clipped by 1 base and J by 5 bases, with 9 bases between them. Germline V gives CDR1 SGHRS, CDR2 YFSETQ. The CDR3 has 14 residues. The chain's CDR3 is CASSLLGGNEKLFF. The CDR3, as DNA: TGCGCCAGCAGCTTGTTGGGGGGAAATGAAAAACTGTTTTTT.

V gene TRBV4-1 combines with J gene TRBJ2-5; 11 nucleotides agree with TRBD2. The CDR3 runs 16 residues. With 5 bases clipped from V and 4 bases from J, the junction kept 9 bases outside the gene matches. Germline V gene lookup returns CDR1 MGHRA and CDR2 YSYEKL. The CDR3, as DNA: TGCGCCAGCAGCTCTCGAGGGCTAGCGGGAGGAGAGACCCAGTACTTC. This sequence encodes CASSSRGLAGGETQYF.

The chain uses TRBV30 and TRBJ2-3; D remains ambiguous. CDR1 GTSNPN and CDR2 SVGIG come from the germline V gene (reference sequence). This CDR3 has 14 amino acids. V was pared by 5 bases and J by 3 bases, with 15 bases between. DNA of the CDR3: TGTGCCTGGTCCCTAGACCTGGCGACAGATACGCAGTATTTT. This translates into CAWSLDLATDTQYF.

The chain employs TRBV5-6 and TRBJ1-4; 11 nucleotides line up with TRBD1. The CDR3 is 15 residues long. The junction had 4 bases not matched to a gene; V was cut back by 1 base and J by 8 bases. The germline gives CDR1 SGHDT, CDR2 YYEEEE. The DNA of the CDR3 is TGTGCCAGCAGCTTGCCCGGGACAGGGGGGGAAAAACTGTTTTTT. It yields the protein CASSLPGTGGEKLFF.